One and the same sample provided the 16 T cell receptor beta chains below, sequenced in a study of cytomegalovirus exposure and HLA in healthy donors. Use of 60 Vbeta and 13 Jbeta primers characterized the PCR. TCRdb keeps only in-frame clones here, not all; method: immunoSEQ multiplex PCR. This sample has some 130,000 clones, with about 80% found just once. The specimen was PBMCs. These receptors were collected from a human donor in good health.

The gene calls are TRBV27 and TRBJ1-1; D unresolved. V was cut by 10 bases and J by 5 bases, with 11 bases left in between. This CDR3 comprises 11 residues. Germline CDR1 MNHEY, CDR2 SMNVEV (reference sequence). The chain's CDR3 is CATAGVTEAFF. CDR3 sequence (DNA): TGTGCCACCGCTGGAGTGACTGAAGCTTTCTTT.

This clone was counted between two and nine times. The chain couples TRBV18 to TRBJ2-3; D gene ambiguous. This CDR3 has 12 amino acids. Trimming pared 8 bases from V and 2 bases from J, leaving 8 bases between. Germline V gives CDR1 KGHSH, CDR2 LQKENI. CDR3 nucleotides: TGTGCCAGCACCCTAACCACAGATACGCAGTATTTT. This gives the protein CASTLTTDTQYF.

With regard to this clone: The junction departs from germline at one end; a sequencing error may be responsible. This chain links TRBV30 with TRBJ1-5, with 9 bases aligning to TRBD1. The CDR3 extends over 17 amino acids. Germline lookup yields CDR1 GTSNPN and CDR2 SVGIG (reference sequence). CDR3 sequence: CVWERDRVGQGDQPQHF. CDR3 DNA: TGTGTCTGGGAACGGGACAGGGTCGGACAAGGGGATCAGCCCCAGCATTTT.

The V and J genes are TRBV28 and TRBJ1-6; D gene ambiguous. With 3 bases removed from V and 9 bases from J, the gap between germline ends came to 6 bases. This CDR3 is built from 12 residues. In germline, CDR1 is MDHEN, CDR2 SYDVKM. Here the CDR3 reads CASSFPSSPLHF. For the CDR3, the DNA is TGTGCCAGCAGTTTTCCGAGTTCACCCCTCCACTTT.

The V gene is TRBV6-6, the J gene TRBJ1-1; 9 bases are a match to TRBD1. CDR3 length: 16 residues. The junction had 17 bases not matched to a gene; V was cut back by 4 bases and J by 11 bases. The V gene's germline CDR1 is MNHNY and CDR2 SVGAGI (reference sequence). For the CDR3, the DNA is TGTGCCAGCAGTTCAATACAGGGGGCGCGGGGGGGGCAGGCTTTCTTT. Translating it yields CASSSIQGARGGQAFF.

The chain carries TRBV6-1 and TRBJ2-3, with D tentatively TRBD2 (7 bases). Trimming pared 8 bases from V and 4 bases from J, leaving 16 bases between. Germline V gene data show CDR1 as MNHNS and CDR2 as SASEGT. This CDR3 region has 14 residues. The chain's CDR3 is CASSWGGPSDTQYF. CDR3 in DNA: TGTGCCAGCTCATGGGGGGGGCCGTCAGATACGCAGTATTTT.

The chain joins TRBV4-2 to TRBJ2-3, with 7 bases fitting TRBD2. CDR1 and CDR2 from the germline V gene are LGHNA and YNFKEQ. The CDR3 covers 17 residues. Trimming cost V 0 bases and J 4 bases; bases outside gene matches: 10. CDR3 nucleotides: TGTGCCAGCAGCCAAGATGAGGAAGCGGGGAGACCAGATACGCAGTATTTT. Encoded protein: CASSQDEEAGRPDTQYF.

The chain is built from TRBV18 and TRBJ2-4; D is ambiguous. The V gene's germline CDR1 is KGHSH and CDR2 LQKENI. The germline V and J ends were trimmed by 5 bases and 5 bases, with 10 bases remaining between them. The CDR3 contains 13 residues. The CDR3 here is CASSDAGENIQYF. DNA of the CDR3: TGTGCCAGCTCAGACGCTGGAGAAAACATTCAGTACTTC.

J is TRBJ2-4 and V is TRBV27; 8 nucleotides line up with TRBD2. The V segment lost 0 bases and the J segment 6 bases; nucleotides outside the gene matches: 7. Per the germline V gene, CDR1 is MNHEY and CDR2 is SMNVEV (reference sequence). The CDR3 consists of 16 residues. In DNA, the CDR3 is TGTGCCAGCAGTTTATCCGGGGGGGCCGTTCGAAACATTCAGTACTTC. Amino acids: CASSLSGGAVRNIQYF.

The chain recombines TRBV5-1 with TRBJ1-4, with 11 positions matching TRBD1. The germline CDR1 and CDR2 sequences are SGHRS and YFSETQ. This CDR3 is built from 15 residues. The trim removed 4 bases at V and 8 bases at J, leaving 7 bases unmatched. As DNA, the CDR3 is TGCGCCAGCAGCCCCGTGGACAGGGGGCGGGAAAAACTGTTTTTT. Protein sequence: CASSPVDRGREKLFF. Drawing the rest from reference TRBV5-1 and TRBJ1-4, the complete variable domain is KAGVTQTPRYLIKTRGQQVTLSCSPISGHRSVSWYQQTPGQGLQFLFEYFSETQRNKGNFPGRFSGRQFSNSRSEMNVSTLELGDSALYLCASSPVDRGREKLFFGSGTQLSVL.

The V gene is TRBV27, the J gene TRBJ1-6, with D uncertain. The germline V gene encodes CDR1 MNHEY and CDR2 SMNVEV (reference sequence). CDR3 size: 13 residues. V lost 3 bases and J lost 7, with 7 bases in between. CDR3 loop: CASSFSINSPLHF. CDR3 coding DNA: TGTGCCAGCAGTTTTAGTATCAATTCACCCCTCCACTTT.

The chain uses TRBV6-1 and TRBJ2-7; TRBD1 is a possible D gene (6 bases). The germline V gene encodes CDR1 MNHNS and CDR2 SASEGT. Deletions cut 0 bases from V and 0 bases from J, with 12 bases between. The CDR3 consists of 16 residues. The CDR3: CASSEATGPSSYEQYF. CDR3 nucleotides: TGTGCCAGCAGTGAAGCGACAGGTCCGAGCTCCTACGAGCAGTACTTC.

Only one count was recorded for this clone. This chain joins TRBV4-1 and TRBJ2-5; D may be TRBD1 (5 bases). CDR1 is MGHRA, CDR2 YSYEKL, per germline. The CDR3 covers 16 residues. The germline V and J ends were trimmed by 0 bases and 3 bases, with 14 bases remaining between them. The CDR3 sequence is CASSQDLAGQEETQYF. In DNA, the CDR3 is TGCGCCAGCAGCCAAGATTTGGCAGGACAAGAAGAGACCCAGTACTTC.

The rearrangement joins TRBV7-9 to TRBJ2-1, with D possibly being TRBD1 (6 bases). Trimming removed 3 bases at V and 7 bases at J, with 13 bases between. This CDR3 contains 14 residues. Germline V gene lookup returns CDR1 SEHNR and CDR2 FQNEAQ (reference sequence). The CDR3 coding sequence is TGTGCCAGCAGCTTGACAGGTTGGGAGAATGAGCAGTTCTTC. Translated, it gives CASSLTGWENEQFF.

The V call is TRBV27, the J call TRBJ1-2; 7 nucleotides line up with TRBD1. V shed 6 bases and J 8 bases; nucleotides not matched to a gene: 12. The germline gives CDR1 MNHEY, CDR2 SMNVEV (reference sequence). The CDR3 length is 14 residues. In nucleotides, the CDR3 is TGTGCCAGCAGCAGTACCGACAGGGCAGGCGGCTACACCTTC. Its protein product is CASSSTDRAGGYTF.

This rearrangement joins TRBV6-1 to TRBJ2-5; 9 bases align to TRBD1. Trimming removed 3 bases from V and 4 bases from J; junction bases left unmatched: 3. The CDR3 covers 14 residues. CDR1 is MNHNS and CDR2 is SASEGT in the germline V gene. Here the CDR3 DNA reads TGTGCCAGCAGTGAGGACAGGGGTTCAGAGACCCAGTACTTC. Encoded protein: CASSEDRGSETQYF.